The clone carrying this TCR beta chain was counted between two and nine times. The antigen is undetermined. This sample was included in a study of T-cell memory formation after mild COVID-19. Whole-study context: TCR clusters mostly belonged to single donors. Points from the study as a whole: CD4+ contracting clones were found mainly in CM and EM, and CD8+ ones in EMRA. A subset of responding clones appeared in pre-infection memory, suggesting cross-reactive memory joined.

CDR1 and CDR2 from the germline V gene are DFQATT and SNEGSKA (reference sequence). The germline V and J ends were trimmed by 3 bases and 9 bases, with 15 bases remaining between them. The CDR3 spans 13 residues. With constant-segment primers, 5'RACE yielded cDNA libraries of TCR alpha and TCR beta that carried sample barcodes and UMIs. From the 5' RACE reads, TCRdb called clonotypes with MiXCR, one entry per CDR3 protein. This sample yields about 120,000 distinct CDR3 sequences, of which roughly 15% are seen a single time; approximately 15% belongs to the top ten. Input material: PBMCs or a T cell subset sorted from them (not recorded which). This clonotype was sampled from an adult woman who had mild COVID-19 (a few samples of this study predate the infection). Cell type and time point are not known. The chain is built from TRBV20-1 and TRBJ2-1; possible D gene TRBD1, 5 bases. The CDR3 nucleotides are TGCAGTGCTAGTGTGGCAGGGTGGGGTGAGCAGTTCTTC. This gives the protein CSASVAGWGEQFF.